This T cell receptor (beta chain) was found in a study of T cells in Graves' hyperthyroidism and ophthalmopathy. Amplification of TCR beta CDR3 regions was performed using RNA transcripts as template. The study used the HTBI primer set for a first-round RT-PCR of the TCR CDR3. TCRdb passed the multiplex PCR reads through MiXCR, listing each CDR3 protein once. Of around 450,000 distinct CDR3 sequences in the sample, 12% to 15% were seen once. The CDR3 spans 15 residues. Germline lookup yields CDR1 SNHLY and CDR2 FYNNEI. Trimming shortened V by 6 bases and J by 2 bases, and 14 bases separated the two germline ends. This clonotype was seen ten or more times.

The rearrangement joins TRBV2 to TRBJ1-5; D is ambiguous. The origin of this receptor is a woman between 18 and 29 years old with Graves' hyperthyroidism. What was sequenced was blood. CDR3 region: CASRDAGIRNQPQHF. The CDR3, as DNA: TGTGCCAGCAGGGATGCCGGGATCCGCAATCAGCCCCAGCATTTT.